This TCR beta chain derives from a study of somatic reversion in DOCK8 deficiency (dated by TCRdb to 2020 to 2022). For the wider study: In the study, T cell receptor beta repertoires were compared across three groups: DOCK8-deficient patients, DOCK8-revertant patients and healthy volunteers. The ways in which somatic reversion of pathogenic DOCK8 variants alters lymphocyte differentiation and function in DOCK8 deficiency were investigated. The DOCK8-deficient patients included in the study had already been reported in previous work.

From its cysteine to its phenylalanine, the CDR3 spans 16 amino acids. Just the 48-base CDR3 DNA is kept, in frame starting at base 1. As encoded in the germline V gene, CDR1 is SGHAT while CDR2 is FQNNGV. V trim: 5 bases; J trim: 8 bases; unmatched bases: 10. This clonotype is described as medium-sized (0.01 to 0.1%). Its antigen specificity is not known. The sample holds no much larger clone one base away, and base qualities are not on file. Broad study findings and their caveats: Whether whole blood or PBMCs served as the source material for each individual sample was not specified in the methods.

Healthy control blood was obtained from volunteer donors provided by blood services in Australia and France. For the TCR repertoire analysis, genomic DNA was extracted either from whole blood samples or from PBMCs. Library prep was done by multiplex PCR. TRB libraries were made by one-step amplicon PCR using EuroClonality-NGS primers on about 0.095 ug genomic DNA. Sequencing of the TRB amplicons was done on Illumina MiSeq instruments using 2 x 250 bp version 2 chemistry. Processing in the source paper ran as follows. IMGT/HighV-QUEST was used for primary TRB sequence analysis and V(D)J annotation. VDJtools was used to assess repertoire diversity and composition after nonfunctional clones were removed and samples were downsampled for comparisons between samples. TCRdb handled the public reads itself, with Q25 trimming in fastp and clone calling in MiXCR, and kept productive beta chains. Every entry covers one CDR3 protein and lists the most common genes and DNA from its rows. None of the V and J calls come from the authors' own analysis; TCRdb made them. The sample includes several thousand distinct CDR3 sequences, with about 22% observed a single time. The top ten clones comprise less than 9.5% of the sample.

The sequence was collected from a human donor in good health. The specimen was peripheral blood. The V and J segments used are TRBV11-2 and TRBJ2-2, and 11 junction bases match TRBD2. The CDR3: CASSVLTSGGEGELFF. The DNA sequence is as follows: TGTGCCAGCAGCGTCCTCACTAGCGGGGGCGAAGGGGAGCTGTTTTTT. This CDR3, with the reference TRBV11-2 and TRBJ2-2 proteins standing in past its ends, gives the full variable domain EAGVAQSPRYKIIEKRQSVAFWCNPISGHATLYWYQQILGQGPKLLIQFQNNGVVDDSQLPKDRFSAERLKGVDSTLKIQPAKLEDSAVYLCASSVLTSGGEGELFFGEGSRLTVL.